The rows below give T cell receptor beta chains drawn from one sample of a study of blood T cell repertoires in COVID-19. Only in-frame clones appear in the TCRdb table, and some are missing; sequencing was by immunoSEQ multiplex PCR. This sample has 61,000 or so clones, with around 80% found just once. The sample taken for sequencing was peripheral blood. These receptors all stem from a woman in her 70s with acute or convalescent COVID-19. The CDR3 runs from the conserved cysteine through the conserved F or W. Each record gives: J gene, D gene, clone size, V gene, CDR3 protein, CDR3 DNA. D genes are given only for firm matches. A clone size is listed for some rows: how often the clone was seen (once, few, many), or a class if it is expanded.

J: TRBJ1-2
D: NA
size: NA
V: TRBV6-5
CDR3: CASTQGPEVGYTF
DNA: TGTGCCAGCACCCAGGGGCCGGAGGTTGGCTACACCTTC

J: TRBJ2-3
D: TRBD2
size: NA
V: TRBV4-3
CDR3: CASSQMGLASDTQYF
DNA: TGCGCCAGCAGCCAAATGGGACTAGCAAGCGATACGCAGTATTTT

J: TRBJ1-5
D: TRBD1
size: NA
V: TRBV7-6
CDR3: CASSLDPDRSQPQHF
DNA: TGTGCCAGCAGCTTAGATCCGGACAGGAGTCAGCCCCAGCATTTT

J: TRBJ2-7
D: TRBD2
size: NA
V: TRBV10-3
CDR3: CAISSGTSGVHEQYF
DNA: TGTGCCATCAGTTCCGGGACTAGCGGGGTCCACGAGCAGTACTTC

J: TRBJ1-3
D: NA
size: NA
V: TRBV7-8
CDR3: CASSKGRRGTSGNTIYF
DNA: TGTGCCAGCAGCAAAGGTCGTCGGGGGACCTCTGGAAACACCATATATTTT

J: TRBJ1-5
D: NA
size: few
V: TRBV7-2
CDR3: CASSLGGMRAQHF
DNA: TGTGCCAGCAGCTTAGGAGGGATGAGGGCCCAGCATTTT

J: TRBJ2-5
D: TRBD2
size: NA
V: TRBV5-1
CDR3: CASSPGLAGSETQYF
DNA: TGCGCCAGCAGCCCTGGACTAGCGGGGTCGGAGACCCAGTACTTC

J: TRBJ2-4
D: TRBD1
size: once
V: TRBV4-3
CDR3: CASSQWTGNIQYF
DNA: TGCGCCAGCAGCCAATGGACAGGCAACATTCAGTACTTC

J: TRBJ2-1
D: NA
size: NA
V: TRBV6-5
CDR3: CASKRSSYNEQFF
DNA: TGTGCCAGCAAGCGTAGCTCCTACAATGAGCAGTTCTTC

J: TRBJ2-5
D: NA
size: NA
V: TRBV2
CDR3: CASSDSGSQETQYF
DNA: TGTGCCAGCAGTGATTCAGGCAGTCAAGAGACCCAGTACTTC

J: TRBJ1-1
D: NA
size: few
V: TRBV11-2
CDR3: CASSYRAVTEAFF
DNA: TGTGCCAGCAGCTACAGGGCAGTCACTGAAGCTTTCTTT

J: TRBJ2-1
D: NA
size: few
V: TRBV7-2
CDR3: CASSSRGATGNEQFF
DNA: TGTGCCAGCAGCTCCCGGGGGGCCACTGGCAATGAGCAGTTCTTC

J: TRBJ2-3
D: NA
size: NA
V: TRBV19
CDR3: CASAVNTDTQYF
DNA: TGTGCCAGTGCGGTCAACACGGATACGCAGTATTTT

J: TRBJ1-5
D: NA
size: once
V: TRBV6-6
CDR3: CASSYGAGGHQPQHF
DNA: TGTGCCAGCAGTTACGGGGCGGGGGGCCACCAGCCCCAGCATTTT

J: TRBJ2-1
D: TRBD2
size: NA
V: TRBV6-2/TRBV6-3
CDR3: CASSYSRGSNEQFF
DNA: TGTGCCAGCAGTTACTCGCGGGGGAGCAATGAGCAGTTCTTC

J: TRBJ1-1
D: NA
size: NA
V: TRBV5-6
CDR3: CASSLKQGLWNTEAFF
DNA: TGTGCCAGCAGCTTGAAGCAGGGCCTATGGAACACTGAAGCTTTCTTT

J: TRBJ1-2
D: NA
size: NA
V: TRBV5-8
CDR3: CASSFIGGANYGYTF
DNA: TGTGCCAGCAGCTTTATTGGGGGCGCGAACTATGGCTACACCTTC

J: TRBJ2-5
D: TRBD2
size: NA
V: TRBV5-6
CDR3: CASSRGLAGSTQYF
DNA: TGTGCCAGCAGCAGGGGACTAGCGGGGTCGACCCAGTACTTC

J: TRBJ1-5
D: TRBD1
size: once
V: TRBV19
CDR3: CASSTPGQGANQPQHF
DNA: TGTGCCAGTAGTACTCCTGGGCAGGGGGCAAATCAGCCCCAGCATTTT

J: TRBJ1-2
D: TRBD1
size: NA
V: TRBV5-1
CDR3: CASSLRGQGDRYGYTF
DNA: TGCGCCAGCAGCTTAAGAGGGCAGGGGGACCGCTATGGCTACACCTTC

J: TRBJ1-4
D: TRBD1
size: NA
V: TRBV6-5
CDR3: CASKEGQQNNEKLFF
DNA: TGTGCCAGCAAAGAGGGACAGCAAAATAATGAAAAACTGTTTTTT

J: TRBJ2-2
D: NA
size: NA
V: TRBV18
CDR3: CASSPSFQQGAGELFF
DNA: TGTGCCAGCTCACCCTCCTTTCAGCAAGGGGCCGGGGAGCTGTTTTTT

J: TRBJ1-1
D: NA
size: NA
V: TRBV19
CDR3: CASSHDTRTEAFF
DNA: TGTGCCAGTAGTCACGACACTCGCACTGAAGCTTTCTTT

J: TRBJ2-7
D: TRBD1
size: once
V: TRBV7-9
CDR3: CASSLTGAGNEQYF
DNA: TGTGCCAGCAGCTTGACAGGGGCAGGAAACGAGCAGTACTTC

J: TRBJ1-2
D: NA
size: few
V: TRBV7-8
CDR3: CASSPQVNYGYTF
DNA: TGTGCCAGCAGCCCACAGGTTAACTATGGCTACACCTTC

J: TRBJ2-3
D: NA
size: NA
V: TRBV30
CDR3: CAWSRGSGGTDTQYF
DNA: TGTGCCTGGAGCCGGGGTTCGGGGGGCACAGATACGCAGTATTTT

J: TRBJ1-1
D: TRBD1
size: NA
V: TRBV10-3
CDR3: CATEGQETTEAFF
DNA: TGTGCCACCGAGGGACAGGAGACCACTGAAGCTTTCTTT

J: TRBJ2-5
D: NA
size: NA
V: TRBV12-3/TRBV12-4
CDR3: CASSLESWETQYF
DNA: TGTGCCAGCAGCCTAGAGAGTTGGGAGACCCAGTACTTC